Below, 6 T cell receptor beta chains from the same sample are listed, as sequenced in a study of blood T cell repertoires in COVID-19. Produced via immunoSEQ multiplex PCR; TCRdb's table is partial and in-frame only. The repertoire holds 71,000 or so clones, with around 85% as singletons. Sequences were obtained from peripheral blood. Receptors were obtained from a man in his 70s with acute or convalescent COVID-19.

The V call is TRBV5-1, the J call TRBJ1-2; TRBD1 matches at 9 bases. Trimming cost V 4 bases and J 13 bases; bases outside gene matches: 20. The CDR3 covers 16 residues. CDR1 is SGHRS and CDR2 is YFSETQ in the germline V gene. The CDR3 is CASSPEPLGTGTSSTF. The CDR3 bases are TGCGCCAGCAGCCCCGAACCCCTAGGGACAGGGACCTCGTCCACCTTC.

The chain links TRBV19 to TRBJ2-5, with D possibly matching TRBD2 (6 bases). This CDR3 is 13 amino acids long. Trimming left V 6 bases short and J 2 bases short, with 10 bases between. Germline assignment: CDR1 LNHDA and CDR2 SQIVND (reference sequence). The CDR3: CASSGSSQETQYF. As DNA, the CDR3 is TGTGCCAGTAGCGGGAGCTCACAAGAGACCCAGTACTTC.

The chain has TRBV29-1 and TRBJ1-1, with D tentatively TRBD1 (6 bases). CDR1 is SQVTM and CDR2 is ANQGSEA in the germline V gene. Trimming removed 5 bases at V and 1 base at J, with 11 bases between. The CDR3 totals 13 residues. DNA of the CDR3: TGCAGCGTTCACGAACAGGGGAACACTGAAGCTTTCTTT. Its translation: CSVHEQGNTEAFF.

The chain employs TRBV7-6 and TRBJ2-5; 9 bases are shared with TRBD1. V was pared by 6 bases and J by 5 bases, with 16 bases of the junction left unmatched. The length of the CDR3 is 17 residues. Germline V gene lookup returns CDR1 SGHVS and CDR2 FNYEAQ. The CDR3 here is CASSSTPPGQGGETQYF. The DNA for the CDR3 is TGTGCCAGCAGTTCAACACCACCGGGACAGGGAGGCGAGACCCAGTACTTC.

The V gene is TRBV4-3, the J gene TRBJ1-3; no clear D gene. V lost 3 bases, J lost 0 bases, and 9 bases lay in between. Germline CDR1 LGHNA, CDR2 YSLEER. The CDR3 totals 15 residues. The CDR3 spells CASSHGLGSGNTIYF. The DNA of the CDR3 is TGCGCCAGCAGCCACGGACTCGGCTCTGGAAACACCATATATTTT.

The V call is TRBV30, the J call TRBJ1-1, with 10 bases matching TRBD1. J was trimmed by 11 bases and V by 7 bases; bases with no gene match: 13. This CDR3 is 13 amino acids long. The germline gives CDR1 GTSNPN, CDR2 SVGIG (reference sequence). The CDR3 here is CASHGTGVGRAFF. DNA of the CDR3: TGTGCCTCCCACGGGACAGGGGTCGGTCGGGCTTTCTTT.